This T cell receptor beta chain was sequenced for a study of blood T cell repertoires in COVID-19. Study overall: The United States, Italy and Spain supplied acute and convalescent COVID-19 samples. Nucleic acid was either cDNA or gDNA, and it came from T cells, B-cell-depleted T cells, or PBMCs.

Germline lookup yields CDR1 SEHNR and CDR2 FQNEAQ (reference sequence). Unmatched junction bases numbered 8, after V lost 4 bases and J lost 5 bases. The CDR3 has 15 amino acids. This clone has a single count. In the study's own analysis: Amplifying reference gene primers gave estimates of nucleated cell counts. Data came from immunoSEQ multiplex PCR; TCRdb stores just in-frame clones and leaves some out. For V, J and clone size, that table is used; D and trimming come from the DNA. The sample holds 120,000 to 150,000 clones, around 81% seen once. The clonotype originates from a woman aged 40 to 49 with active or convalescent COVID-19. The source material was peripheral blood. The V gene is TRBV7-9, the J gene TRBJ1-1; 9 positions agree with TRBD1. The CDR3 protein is CASSSDTGGRTEAFF. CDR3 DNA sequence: TGTGCCAGCAGCTCCGATACAGGGGGCAGGACTGAAGCTTTCTTT.